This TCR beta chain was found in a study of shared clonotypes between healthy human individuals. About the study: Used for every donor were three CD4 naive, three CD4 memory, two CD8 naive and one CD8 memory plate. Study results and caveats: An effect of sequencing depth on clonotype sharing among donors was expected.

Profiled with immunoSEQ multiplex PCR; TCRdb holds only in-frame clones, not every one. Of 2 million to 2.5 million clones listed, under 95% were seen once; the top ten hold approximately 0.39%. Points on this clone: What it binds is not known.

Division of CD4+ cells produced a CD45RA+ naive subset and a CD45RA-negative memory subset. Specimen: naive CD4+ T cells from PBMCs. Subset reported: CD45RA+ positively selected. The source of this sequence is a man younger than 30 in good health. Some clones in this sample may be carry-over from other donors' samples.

The CDR3 is CASHSAYNEQFF. In DNA, the CDR3 is TGTGCCAGCCATAGCGCTTACAATGAGCAGTTCTTC. V gene TRBV28 combines with J gene TRBJ2-1; a weak D match, TRBD2 (5 bases). This CDR3 spans 12 amino acids. Germline CDR1 MDHEN, CDR2 SYDVKM. Trimming removed 8 bases at V and 4 bases at J, with 9 bases between.